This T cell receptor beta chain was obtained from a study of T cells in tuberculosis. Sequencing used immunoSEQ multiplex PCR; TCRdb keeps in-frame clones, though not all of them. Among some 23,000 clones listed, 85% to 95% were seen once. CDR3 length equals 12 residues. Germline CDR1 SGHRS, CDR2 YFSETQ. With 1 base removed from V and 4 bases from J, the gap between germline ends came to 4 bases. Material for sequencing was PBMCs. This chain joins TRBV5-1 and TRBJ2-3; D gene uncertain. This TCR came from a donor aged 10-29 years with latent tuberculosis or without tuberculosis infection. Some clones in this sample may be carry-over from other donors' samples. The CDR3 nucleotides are TGCGCCAGCAGCTTGACGGCAGATACGCAGTATTTT. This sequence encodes CASSLTADTQYF.